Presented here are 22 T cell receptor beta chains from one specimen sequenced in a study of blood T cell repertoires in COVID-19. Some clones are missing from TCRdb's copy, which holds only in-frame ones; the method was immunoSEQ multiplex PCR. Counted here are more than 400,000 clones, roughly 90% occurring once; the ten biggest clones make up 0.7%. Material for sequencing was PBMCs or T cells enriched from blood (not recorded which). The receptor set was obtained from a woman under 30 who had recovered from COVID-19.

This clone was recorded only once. The CDR3 here is CASSPGQSIRAFF. CDR3 coding DNA: TGTGCCAGCAGCCCGGGACAGTCGATTAGAGCTTTCTTT. The chain links TRBV11-2 to TRBJ1-1; 7 bases agree with TRBD1. The CDR3 runs to 13 residues. J lost 10 bases, V lost 5 bases, and 10 bases had no gene match. Germline CDR1 SGHAT, CDR2 FQNNGV.

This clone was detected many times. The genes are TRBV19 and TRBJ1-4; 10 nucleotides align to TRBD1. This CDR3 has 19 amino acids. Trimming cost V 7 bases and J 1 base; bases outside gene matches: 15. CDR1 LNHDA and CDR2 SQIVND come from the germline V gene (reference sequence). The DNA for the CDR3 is TGTGCCAGTATCGGACAGGGGGGTCTTGGAGTTGAAACTAATGAAAAACTGTTTTTT. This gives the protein CASIGQGGLGVETNEKLFF. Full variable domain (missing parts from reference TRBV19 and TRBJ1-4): DGGITQSPKYLFRKEGQNVTLSCEQNLNHDAMYWYRQDPGQGLRLIYYSQIVNDFQKGDIAEGYSVSREKKESFPLTVTSAQKNPTAFYLCASIGQGGLGVETNEKLFFGSGTQLSVL.

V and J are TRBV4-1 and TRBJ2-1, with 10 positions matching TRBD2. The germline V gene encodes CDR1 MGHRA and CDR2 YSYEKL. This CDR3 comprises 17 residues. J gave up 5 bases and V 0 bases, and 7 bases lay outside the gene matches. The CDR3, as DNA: TGCGCCAGCAGCCAAGATCGATCGCTAGCGGGGGACAATGAGCAGTTCTTC. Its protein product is CASSQDRSLAGDNEQFF.

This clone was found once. The CDR3: CASSWTGDYNSPLHF. DNA of the CDR3: TGTGCCAGCAGTTGGACAGGGGACTATAATTCACCCCTCCACTTT. The rearrangement links TRBV13 to TRBJ1-6, with 9 bases that match TRBD1. The V and J ends lost 6 bases and 3 bases, in that order; junction bases with no gene match: 3. In germline, CDR1 is PRHDT, CDR2 FYEKMQ (reference sequence). The CDR3 has 15 residues.

The CDR3 is CASSPQGGEQFF. The CDR3 DNA reads TGTGCCAGCAGCCCTCAAGGAGGTGAGCAGTTCTTC. The rearrangement joins TRBV3-1 (or the pseudogene TRBV3-2) to TRBJ2-1, with TRBD2 as a possible D gene (5 bases). Trimming removed 4 bases at V and 9 bases at J, with 10 bases between. Germline assignment: CDR1 LGHDT and CDR2 YNNKEL (reference sequence). The CDR3 is 12 amino acids.

CDR3 region: CASSLGTVNTEAFF. CDR3 nucleotides: TGTGCCAGCAGCTTAGGGACAGTTAACACTGAAGCTTTCTTT. The chain uses TRBV7-2 and TRBJ1-1; the D gene is possibly TRBD1 (6 bases). Trimming removed 1 base from V and 2 bases from J, with 8 bases in between. CDR3 length: 14 amino acids. Germline CDR1 reads SGHTA; CDR2 reads FQGNSA. The full variable domain, with the rest looked up from reference TRBV7-2 and TRBJ1-1, is GAGVSQSPSNKVTEKGKDVELRCDPISGHTALYWYRQSLGQGLEFLIYFQGNSAPDKSGLPSDRFSAERTGGSVSTLTIQRTQQEDSAVYLCASSLGTVNTEAFFGQGTRLTVV.

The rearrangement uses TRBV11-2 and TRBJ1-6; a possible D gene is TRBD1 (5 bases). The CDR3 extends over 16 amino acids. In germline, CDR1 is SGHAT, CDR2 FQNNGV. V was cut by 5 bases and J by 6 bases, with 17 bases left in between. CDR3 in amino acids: CASSHIRQHPNSPLHF. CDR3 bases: TGTGCCAGCAGCCACATTCGACAGCATCCTAATTCACCCCTCCACTTT. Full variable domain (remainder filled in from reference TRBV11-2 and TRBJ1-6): EAGVAQSPRYKIIEKRQSVAFWCNPISGHATLYWYQQILGQGPKLLIQFQNNGVVDDSQLPKDRFSAERLKGVDSTLKIQPAKLEDSAVYLCASSHIRQHPNSPLHFGNGTRLTVT.

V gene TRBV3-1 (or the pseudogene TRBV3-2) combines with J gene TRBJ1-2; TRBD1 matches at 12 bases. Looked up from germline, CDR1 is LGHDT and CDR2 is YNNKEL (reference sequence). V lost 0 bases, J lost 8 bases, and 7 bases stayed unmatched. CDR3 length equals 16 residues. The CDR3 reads CASSQDLGTGGRGYTF. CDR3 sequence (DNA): TGTGCCAGCAGCCAAGATCTTGGGACAGGGGGCAGGGGCTACACCTTC.

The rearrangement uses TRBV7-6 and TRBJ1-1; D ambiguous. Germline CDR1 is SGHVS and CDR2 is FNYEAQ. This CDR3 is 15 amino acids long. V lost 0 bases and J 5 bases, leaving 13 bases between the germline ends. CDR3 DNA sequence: TGTGCCAGCAGCTTAGCGCCGGGGTTCGGGACTGAAGCTTTCTTT. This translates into CASSLAPGFGTEAFF.

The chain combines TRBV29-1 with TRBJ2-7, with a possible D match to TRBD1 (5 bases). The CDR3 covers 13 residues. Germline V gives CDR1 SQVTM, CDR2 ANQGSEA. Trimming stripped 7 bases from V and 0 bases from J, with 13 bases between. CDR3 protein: CSALTVSSYEQYF. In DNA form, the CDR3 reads TGCAGCGCTCTGACAGTAAGCTCCTACGAGCAGTACTTC.

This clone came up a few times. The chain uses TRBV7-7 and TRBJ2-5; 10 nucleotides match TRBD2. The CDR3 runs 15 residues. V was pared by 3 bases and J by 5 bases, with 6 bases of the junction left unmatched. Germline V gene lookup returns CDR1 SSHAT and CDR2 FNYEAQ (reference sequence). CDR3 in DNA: TGTGCCAGCAGCTTCGGTCTAGCGGGGGACGAGACCCAGTACTTC. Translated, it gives CASSFGLAGDETQYF.

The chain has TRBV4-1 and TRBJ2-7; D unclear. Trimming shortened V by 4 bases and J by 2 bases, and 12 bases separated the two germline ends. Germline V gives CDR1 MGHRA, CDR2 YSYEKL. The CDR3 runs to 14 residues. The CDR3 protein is CASSPSTGTYEQYF. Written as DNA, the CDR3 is TGCGCCAGCAGCCCTTCTACGGGTACCTACGAGCAGTACTTC.

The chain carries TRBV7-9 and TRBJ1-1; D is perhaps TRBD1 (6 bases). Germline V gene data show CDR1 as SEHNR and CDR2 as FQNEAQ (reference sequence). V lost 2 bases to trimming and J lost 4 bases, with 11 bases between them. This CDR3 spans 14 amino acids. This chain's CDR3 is CASSLLQGSTEAFF. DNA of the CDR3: TGTGCCAGCAGCTTATTGCAGGGGAGCACTGAAGCTTTCTTT.

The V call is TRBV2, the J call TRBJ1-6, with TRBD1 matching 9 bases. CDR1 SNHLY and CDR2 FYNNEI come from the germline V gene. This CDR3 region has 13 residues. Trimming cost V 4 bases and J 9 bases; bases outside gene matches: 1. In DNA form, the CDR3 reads TGTGCCAGCAGTGGGGGACAGGGTTCACCCCTCCACTTT. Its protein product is CASSGGQGSPLHF. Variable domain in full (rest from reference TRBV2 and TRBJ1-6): EPEVTQTPSHQVTQMGQEVILRCVPISNHLYFYWYRQILGQKVEFLVSFYNNEISEKSEIFDDQFSVERPDGSNFTLKIRSTKLEDSAMYFCASSGGQGSPLHFGNGTRLTVT.

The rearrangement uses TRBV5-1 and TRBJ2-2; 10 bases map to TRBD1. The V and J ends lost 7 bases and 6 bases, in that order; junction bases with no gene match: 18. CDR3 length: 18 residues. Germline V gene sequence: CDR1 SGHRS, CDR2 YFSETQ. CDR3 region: CASSLLPGTGVIAGELFF. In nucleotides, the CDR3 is TGCGCCAGCTCACTTCTTCCCGGGACAGGGGTTATTGCCGGGGAGCTGTTTTTT.

The CDR3 DNA sequence: TGTGCCAGCAGCCCACAGGACAGATTAAACATTCAGTACTTC. Translating gives CASSPQDRLNIQYF. V is TRBV7-3 and J is TRBJ2-4, with a weak D call TRBD1 (6 bases). This CDR3 is 14 amino acids long. Germline V gives CDR1 SGHTA, CDR2 FQGTGA. V lost 5 bases to trimming and J lost 6 bases, with 14 bases between them.

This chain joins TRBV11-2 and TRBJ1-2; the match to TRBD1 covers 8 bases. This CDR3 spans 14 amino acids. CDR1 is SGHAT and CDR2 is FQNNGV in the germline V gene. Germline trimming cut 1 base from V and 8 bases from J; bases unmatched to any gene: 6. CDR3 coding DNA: TGTGCCAGCAGCTTAGGGCAGGGGGCTGGAGGCTACACCTTC. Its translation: CASSLGQGAGGYTF.

The CDR3 reads CAGAGQNQETQYF. CDR3 sequence (DNA): TGTGCGGGGGCAGGGCAAAACCAAGAGACCCAGTACTTC. The chain is built from TRBV21-1 and TRBJ2-5; the table names TRBD1, a call not compared with the DNA. TRBV21-1 is reported as a pseudogene. The CDR3 totals 13 residues.

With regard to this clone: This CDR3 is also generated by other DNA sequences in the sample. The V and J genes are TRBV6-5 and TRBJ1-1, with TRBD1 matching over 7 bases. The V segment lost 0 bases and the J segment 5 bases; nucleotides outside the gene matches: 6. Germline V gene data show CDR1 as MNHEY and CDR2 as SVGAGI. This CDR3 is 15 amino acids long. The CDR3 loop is CASSYSRGLGTEAFF. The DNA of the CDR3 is TGTGCCAGCAGTTACTCGAGGGGGCTGGGGACTGAAGCTTTCTTT.

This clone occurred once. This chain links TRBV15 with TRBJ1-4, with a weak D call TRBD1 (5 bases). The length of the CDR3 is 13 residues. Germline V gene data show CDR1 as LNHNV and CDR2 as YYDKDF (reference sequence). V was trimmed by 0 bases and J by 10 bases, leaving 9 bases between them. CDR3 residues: CATSREAGGKLFF. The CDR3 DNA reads TGTGCCACCAGCAGAGAGGCGGGGGGAAAACTGTTTTTT.

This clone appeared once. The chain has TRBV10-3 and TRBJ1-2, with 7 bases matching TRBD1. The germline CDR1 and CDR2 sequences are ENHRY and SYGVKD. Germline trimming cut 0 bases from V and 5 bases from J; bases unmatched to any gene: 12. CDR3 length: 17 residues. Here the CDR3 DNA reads TGTGCCATCAGTGAGTCTAGCGACAGGGTGTCGGGGTATGGCTACACCTTC. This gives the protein CAISESSDRVSGYGYTF.

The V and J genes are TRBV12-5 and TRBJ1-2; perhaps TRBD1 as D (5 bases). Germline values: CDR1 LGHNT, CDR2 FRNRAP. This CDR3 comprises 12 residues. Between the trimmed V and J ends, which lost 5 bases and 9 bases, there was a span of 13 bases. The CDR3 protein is CASGRDSMSYTF. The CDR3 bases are TGTGCTAGTGGTCGGGACTCTATGAGCTACACCTTC. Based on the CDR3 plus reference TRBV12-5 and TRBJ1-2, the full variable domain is DARVTQTPRHKVTEMGQEVTMRCQPILGHNTVFWYRQTMMQGLELLAYFRNRAPLDDSGMPKDRFSAEMPDATLATLKIQPSEPRDSAVYFCASGRDSMSYTFGSGTRLTVV.